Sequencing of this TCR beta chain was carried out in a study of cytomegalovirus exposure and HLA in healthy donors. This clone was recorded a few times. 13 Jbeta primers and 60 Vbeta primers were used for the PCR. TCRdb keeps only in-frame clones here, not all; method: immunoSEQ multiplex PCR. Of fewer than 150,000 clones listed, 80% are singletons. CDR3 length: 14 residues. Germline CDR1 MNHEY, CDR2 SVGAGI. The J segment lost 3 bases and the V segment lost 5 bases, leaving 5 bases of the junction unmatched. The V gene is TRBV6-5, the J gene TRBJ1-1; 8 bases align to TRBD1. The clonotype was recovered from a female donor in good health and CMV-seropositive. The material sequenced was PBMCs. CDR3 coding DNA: TGTGCCAGCAGTCACGGACAGGGAGACACTGAAGCTTTCTTT. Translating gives CASSHGQGDTEAFF.